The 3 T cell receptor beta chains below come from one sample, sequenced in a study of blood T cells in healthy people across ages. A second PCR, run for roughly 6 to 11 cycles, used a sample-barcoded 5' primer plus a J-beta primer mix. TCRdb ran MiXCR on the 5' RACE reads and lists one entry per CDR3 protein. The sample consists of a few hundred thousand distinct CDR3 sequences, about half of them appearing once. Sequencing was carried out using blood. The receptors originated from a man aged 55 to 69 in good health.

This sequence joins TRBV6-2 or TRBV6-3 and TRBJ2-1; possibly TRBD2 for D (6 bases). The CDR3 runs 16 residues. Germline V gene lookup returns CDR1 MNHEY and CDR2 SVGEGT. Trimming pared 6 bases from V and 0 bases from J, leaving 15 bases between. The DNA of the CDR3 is TGTGCCAGCAGCCTGGCGGGGATTAGCTCCTACAATGAGCAGTTCTTC. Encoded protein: CASSLAGISSYNEQFF.

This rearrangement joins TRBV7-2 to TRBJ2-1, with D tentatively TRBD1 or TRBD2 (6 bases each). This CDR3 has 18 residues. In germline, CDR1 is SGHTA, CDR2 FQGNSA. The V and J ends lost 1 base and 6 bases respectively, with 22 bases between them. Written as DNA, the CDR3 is TGTGCCAGCAGCTTAGAGCGCGGGAAAAGGATAGGGGGCAATGAGCAGTTCTTC. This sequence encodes CASSLERGKRIGGNEQFF.

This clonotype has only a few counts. The CDR3 loop reads CASSQDPGTPGYGYTF. CDR3 coding DNA: TGCGCCAGCAGCCAAGACCCCGGCACCCCGGGCTATGGCTACACCTTC. The genes are TRBV4-3 and TRBJ1-2; D ambiguous. Germline values: CDR1 LGHNA, CDR2 YSLEER. CDR3 length equals 16 residues. V lost 0 bases and J 4 bases, leaving 15 bases between the germline ends.